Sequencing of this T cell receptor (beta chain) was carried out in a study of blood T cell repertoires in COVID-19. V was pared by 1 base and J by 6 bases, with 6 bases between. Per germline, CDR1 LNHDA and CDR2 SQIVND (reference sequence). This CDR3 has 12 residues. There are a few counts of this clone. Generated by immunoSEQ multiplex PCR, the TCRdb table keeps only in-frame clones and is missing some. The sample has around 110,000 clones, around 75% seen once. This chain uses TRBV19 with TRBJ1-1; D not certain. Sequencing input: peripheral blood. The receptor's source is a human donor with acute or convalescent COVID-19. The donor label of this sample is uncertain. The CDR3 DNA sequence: TGTGCCAGTAGTATAGGTGTCGCTGAAGCTTTCTTT. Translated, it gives CASSIGVAEAFF.